The rows below give T cell receptor beta chains drawn from one sample of a study of read filtering for tumor transcriptome and immune sequencing. TCRdb re-called the reads with MiXCR, one entry per CDR3 protein. The sample carries fewer than 100,000 distinct CDR3 sequences, approximately 13% recorded once. The sample was a population of CD138-negative cells sorted from bone marrow. These receptors were collected from a donor at least 40 years old with multiple myeloma. Each CDR3 is given with its conserved first and last residue.

J gene: TRBJ1-4; V gene: TRBV7-6; CDR3 protein: CASSLGGRREKLFF
J gene: TRBJ2-1; V gene: TRBV28; CDR3 protein: CASSSGTLSYNEQFF
J gene: TRBJ2-6; V gene: TRBV19; CDR3 protein: CASTSSGRANVLTF
J gene: TRBJ2-1; V gene: TRBV7-3; CDR3 protein: CASSPNGGGEAYNEQFF
J gene: TRBJ2-5; V gene: TRBV3-1; CDR3 protein: CASSQDVRTQYF
J gene: TRBJ2-7; V gene: TRBV5-1; CDR3 protein: CASRGSVAGDNEQYF
J gene: TRBJ2-1; V gene: TRBV9; CDR3 protein: CASSGGGSSYNEQFF
J gene: TRBJ2-5; V gene: TRBV12-3/TRBV12-4; CDR3 protein: CASTIAGGETQYF
J gene: TRBJ2-6; V gene: TRBV20-1; CDR3 protein: CSAPQRGNSGANVLTF
J gene: TRBJ2-7; V gene: TRBV7-9; CDR3 protein: CADSSDWGRTYEQYF
J gene: TRBJ2-5; V gene: TRBV19; CDR3 protein: CASTPTGGETQYF
J gene: TRBJ2-3; V gene: TRBV18; CDR3 protein: CASSGTSGRGSTDTQYF
J gene: TRBJ2-4; V gene: TRBV19; CDR3 protein: CASSMGSERNIQYF
J gene: TRBJ2-7; V gene: TRBV20-1; CDR3 protein: CSARSFGSGRGYEQYF
J gene: TRBJ2-4; V gene: TRBV11-3; CDR3 protein: CASSFGQGDIQYF
J gene: TRBJ2-5; V gene: TRBV6-5; CDR3 protein: CASSFGLAGAKQETQYF
J gene: TRBJ1-5; V gene: TRBV2; CDR3 protein: CASSPGQSSNQPQHF
J gene: TRBJ2-5; V gene: TRBV5-1; CDR3 protein: CASSAVESETQYF
J gene: TRBJ2-1; V gene: TRBV20-1; CDR3 protein: CSARALSGGPHNEQFF
J gene: TRBJ2-7; V gene: TRBV5-1; CDR3 protein: CASSSRPGGYEQYF
J gene: TRBJ1-1; V gene: TRBV11-2; CDR3 protein: CASSLIRNTAFF
J gene: TRBJ1-5; V gene: TRBV5-1; CDR3 protein: CASSLDGVSNQPQHF
J gene: TRBJ2-1; V gene: TRBV5-1; CDR3 protein: CASSLQETYNEQFF
J gene: TRBJ1-1; V gene: TRBV4-1; CDR3 protein: CASSPRLLDTEAFF
J gene: TRBJ2-5; V gene: TRBV6-6; CDR3 protein: CASRPTQEAQYF
J gene: TRBJ2-7; V gene: TRBV7-6; CDR3 protein: CASSLGTIYEQYF
J gene: TRBJ2-1; V gene: TRBV7-9; CDR3 protein: CASSRTSGSLNNEQFF
J gene: TRBJ1-1; V gene: TRBV6-5; CDR3 protein: CASSPPGGMGAEAFF
J gene: TRBJ1-2; V gene: TRBV28; CDR3 protein: CASSLPGQGNYGYTF
J gene: TRBJ2-5; V gene: TRBV12-3/TRBV12-4; CDR3 protein: CASSLAGDRGVGETQYF
J gene: TRBJ2-3; V gene: TRBV29-1; CDR3 protein: CSVEGFREGPDTQYF
J gene: TRBJ2-6; V gene: TRBV5-1; CDR3 protein: CASSLARAGANVLTF
J gene: TRBJ2-1; V gene: TRBV6-2/TRBV6-3; CDR3 protein: CASSPNSGLAGASYNEQFF
J gene: TRBJ1-4; V gene: TRBV6-2/TRBV6-3; CDR3 protein: CASSYSVGLQEKLFF
J gene: TRBJ2-1; V gene: TRBV29-1; CDR3 protein: CSVERRGLMDEQFF
J gene: TRBJ2-2; V gene: TRBV6-2/TRBV6-3; CDR3 protein: CASSLDSSNTGELFF
J gene: TRBJ2-1; V gene: TRBV11-2; CDR3 protein: CASSLSGSNNEQFF
J gene: TRBJ2-3; V gene: TRBV20-1; CDR3 protein: CSARDRLAGGSTDTQYF
J gene: TRBJ1-2; V gene: TRBV5-1; CDR3 protein: CASSQRQGIDGYTF
J gene: TRBJ2-1; V gene: TRBV2; CDR3 protein: CASSFGGLANNEQFF
J gene: TRBJ2-5; V gene: TRBV29-1; CDR3 protein: CSVNRNYQETQYF
J gene: TRBJ2-3; V gene: TRBV20-1; CDR3 protein: CSAGPPGASTDTQYF
J gene: TRBJ2-2; V gene: TRBV20-1; CDR3 protein: CSARDYRTGELFF
J gene: TRBJ2-3; V gene: TRBV5-1; CDR3 protein: CASSAGQGTDTQYF
J gene: TRBJ2-1; V gene: TRBV27; CDR3 protein: CASSASSTHYNEQFF
J gene: TRBJ2-1; V gene: TRBV9; CDR3 protein: CASSGKGPNNEQFF
J gene: TRBJ1-1; V gene: TRBV5-1; CDR3 protein: CASSLEGSEAFF
J gene: TRBJ2-5; V gene: TRBV2; CDR3 protein: CASSERPRVQETQYF
J gene: TRBJ2-7; V gene: TRBV5-1; CDR3 protein: CASSSGQGTYEQYF
J gene: TRBJ2-3; V gene: TRBV7-8; CDR3 protein: CASGAAGTDTQYF
J gene: TRBJ2-7; V gene: TRBV20-1; CDR3 protein: CSARDPGGAGGYEQYF
J gene: TRBJ2-1; V gene: TRBV5-5; CDR3 protein: CAISLERGFNEQFF
J gene: TRBJ2-5; V gene: TRBV20-1; CDR3 protein: CSARYSIPIETQYF
J gene: TRBJ1-2; V gene: TRBV30; CDR3 protein: CAWSVGGVYGYTF
J gene: TRBJ2-1; V gene: TRBV7-9; CDR3 protein: CASSPRTGSYNEQFF
J gene: TRBJ1-4; V gene: TRBV6-2/TRBV6-3; CDR3 protein: CASSYSYRNNEKLFF
J gene: TRBJ2-3; V gene: TRBV5-1; CDR3 protein: CASSSNIVDRSDTQYF